These 4 T cell receptor beta chains came from one sample sequenced in a study of T cells in Graves' hyperthyroidism and ophthalmopathy. TCR beta CDR3 sequences were amplified from RNA transcripts. In the first-round RT-PCR of the TCR CDR3, the HTBI primer set was used. TCRdb ran MiXCR on the multiplex PCR reads and lists one entry per CDR3 protein. Of 300,000 to 450,000 distinct CDR3 sequences listed, around 25% were seen once; the top ten hold roughly 70%. Specimen: blood. These receptors came from a man aged 45 to 65 with Graves' hyperthyroidism.

This clonotype was detected many times. The V gene is TRBV7-2, the J gene TRBJ2-1; possibly TRBD1 for D (5 bases). Trimming left V 2 bases short and J 8 bases short, with 16 bases between. The CDR3 contains 15 residues. Germline V gives CDR1 SGHTA, CDR2 FQGNSA. Written as DNA, the CDR3 is TGTGCCAGCAGCTTAACGACAGTAGCTGGGGATGAGCAGTTCTTC. Protein: CASSLTTVAGDEQFF.

The chain links TRBV19 to TRBJ2-2; TRBD2 is a possible D gene (6 bases). CDR1 is LNHDA and CDR2 is SQIVND in the germline V gene (reference sequence). Trimming took off 7 bases at V and 1 base at J, with 13 bases between the two ends. The CDR3 sequence is 15 residues long. CDR3 bases: TGTGCCAGTAATAGTGAGGGAGGGAACACCGGGGAGCTGTTTTTT. Translated, it gives CASNSEGGNTGELFF.

The chain employs TRBV15 and TRBJ2-7; tentatively, D is TRBD1 or TRBD2 (5 bases each). The V end lost 3 bases, the J end lost 3 bases, and 15 bases lay between the germline ends. The germline V gene encodes CDR1 LNHNV and CDR2 YYDKDF (reference sequence). This CDR3 region has 15 residues. The CDR3 loop is CATSSKSRGLYEQYF. The CDR3 DNA sequence: TGTGCCACCAGCAGTAAATCTCGGGGCCTCTACGAGCAGTACTTC. Full variable domain (remainder filled in from reference TRBV15 and TRBJ2-7): DAMVIQNPRYQVTQFGKPVTLSCSQTLNHNVMYWYQQKSSQAPKLLFHYYDKDFNNEADTPDNFQSRRPNTSFCFLDIRSPGLGDTAMYLCATSSKSRGLYEQYFGPGTRLTVT.

This clonotype was seen more than once but under ten times. V gene TRBV6-1 combines with J gene TRBJ1-1; the match to TRBD1 covers 8 bases. Germline values: CDR1 MNHNS, CDR2 SASEGT. The CDR3 consists of 15 residues. Trimming at V came to 8 bases and at J to 5 bases, leaving 13 bases not matched to a gene. Written as DNA, the CDR3 is TGTGCCAGCGGGCGGACAGGGATGGCCTCTACTGAAGCTTTCTTT. Protein product: CASGRTGMASTEAFF.